These 6 T cell receptor beta chains were sequenced from one sample in a study of spatial heterogeneity in lung cancer. Each CDR3 protein gets one entry after TCRdb re-called the 5' RACE reads with MiXCR. This table has 90,000 to 95,000 distinct CDR3 sequences, more than 10% appearing once. Time point in this sample: sample taken at primary tumor resection. The specimen comprised PBMCs, sampled at surgery. The receptors were gathered from a male donor with early-stage non-small cell lung cancer.

J is TRBJ2-7 and V is TRBV20-1; D not resolved. The CDR3 is 11 residues long. The ends were cut back, 7 bases at V and 0 bases at J, with 7 bases in the middle. Germline V lookup: CDR1 DFQATT, CDR2 SNEGSKA (reference sequence). CDR3 sequence: CSVFTSYEQYF. DNA for the CDR3: TGCAGTGTTTTTACCTCCTACGAGCAGTACTTC.

The chain recombines TRBV28 with TRBJ2-4; maybe TRBD2 (5 bases). V dropped 5 bases and J dropped 11 bases, with 10 bases sitting between them. Germline loops: CDR1 MDHEN, CDR2 SYDVKM. CDR3 length: 11 amino acids. In nucleotides, the CDR3 is TGTGCCAGCAGTCTCCGGGGAGTTCAGTACTTC. It translates to CASSLRGVQYF.

This chain connects TRBV12-3 or TRBV12-4 to TRBJ2-1; D gene ambiguous. The CDR3 totals 11 residues. Between the trimmed V and J ends, which lost 3 bases and 7 bases, there was a span of 4 bases. The CDR3: CASSFGNEQFF. CDR3 in DNA: TGTGCCAGCAGTTTCGGTAATGAGCAGTTCTTC.

This clonotype was counted at least ten times. This chain joins TRBV18 and TRBJ1-2, with TRBD1 identical over 12 bases. The CDR3 loop spans 17 amino acids. CDR1 is KGHSH and CDR2 is LQKENI in the germline V gene. Unmatched junction bases numbered 5, after V lost 2 bases and J lost 1 base. The CDR3: CASSPTGQGALNYGYTF. For the CDR3, the DNA is TGTGCCAGCTCACCAACGGGACAGGGGGCTCTTAACTATGGCTACACCTTC. The variable domain in full, with the rest retrieved from reference TRBV18 and TRBJ1-2, is NAGVMQNPRHLVRRRGQEARLRCSPMKGHSHVYWYRQLPEEGLKFMVYLQKENIIDESGMPKERFSAEFPKEGPSILRIQQVVRGDSAAYFCASSPTGQGALNYGYTFGSGTRLTVV.

The chain links TRBV27 to TRBJ2-1; TRBD2 matches at 7 bases. Germline V gene sequence: CDR1 MNHEY, CDR2 SMNVEV (reference sequence). The CDR3 has 14 residues. V lost 2 bases and J lost 6; bases outside the gene matches: 4. This chain's CDR3 is CASSLRTSANEQFF. CDR3 in DNA: TGTGCCAGCAGTTTAAGAACTAGCGCCAATGAGCAGTTCTTC.

V gene TRBV10-3 combines with J gene TRBJ1-4; 7 nucleotides align to TRBD1. Germline lookup yields CDR1 ENHRY and CDR2 SYGVKD. This CDR3 is built from 14 residues. The trim removed 10 bases at V and 4 bases at J, leaving 9 bases unmatched. CDR3 loop: CATKPGQHNEKLFF. The CDR3 DNA reads as TGTGCCACCAAACCGGGACAGCATAATGAAAAACTGTTTTTT.